A single sample is the source of the 21 T cell receptor beta chains below, sequenced in a study of cytomegalovirus exposure and HLA in healthy donors. Use of 60 Vbeta and 13 Jbeta primers characterized the PCR. Clones were sequenced by immunoSEQ multiplex PCR, and TCRdb holds only the in-frame ones, with some missing. The sample contains approximately 110,000 clones, 70% to 85% of which appear only once. The sequenced sample was PBMCs. The receptors shown here come from a human donor in good health.

The rearrangement uses TRBV28 and TRBJ2-3; 9 bases match TRBD1. Germline V gene data show CDR1 as MDHEN and CDR2 as SYDVKM. The junction had 1 base not matched to a gene; V was cut back by 3 bases and J by 3 bases. The CDR3 totals 14 residues. The CDR3, as DNA: TGTGCCAGCAGTTTTGGACAGGGGACAGATACGCAGTATTTT. It yields the protein CASSFGQGTDTQYF. Drawing the rest from reference TRBV28 and TRBJ2-3, the complete variable domain is DVKVTQSSRYLVKRTGEKVFLECVQDMDHENMFWYRQDPGLGLRLIYFSYDVKMKEKGDIPEGYSVSREKKERFSLILESASTNQTSMYLCASSFGQGTDTQYFGPGTRLTVL.

The genes are TRBV6-1 and TRBJ1-2, with TRBD1 identical over 11 bases. Trimming took 1 base from V and 5 from J; bases not matched to a gene: 9. This CDR3 contains 17 residues. Per the germline V gene, CDR1 is MNHNS and CDR2 is SASEGT. This chain's CDR3 is CASSEGTGGASVYGYTF. The CDR3 nucleotides are TGTGCCAGCAGTGAAGGGACAGGGGGCGCTTCAGTTTATGGCTACACCTTC.

The genes are TRBV27 and TRBJ1-5; weak D call: TRBD1 (5 bases). This CDR3 region has 14 residues. Trimming stripped 6 bases from V and 7 bases from J, with 16 bases between. Germline assignment: CDR1 MNHEY and CDR2 SMNVEV (reference sequence). The CDR3 nucleotides read TGTGCCAGCAGCCCCCCCGGGGCGGGACAGCCCCAGCATTTT. Protein: CASSPPGAGQPQHF.

This chain connects TRBV10-1 to TRBJ2-5, with a tentative D call TRBD1 (5 bases). The V gene lost 0 bases and the J gene lost 3 bases, with 11 bases spanning the gap. Germline-derived CDR1 and CDR2 are WNHNN and SYGVQD (reference sequence). This CDR3 has 15 amino acids. The CDR3 loop is CASSESGAGEETQYF. In nucleotides, the CDR3 is TGCGCCAGCAGTGAGTCTGGGGCAGGTGAAGAGACCCAGTACTTC.

This chain uses TRBV9 with TRBJ2-2, with TRBD1 as a possible D gene (6 bases). The V and J ends lost 4 bases and 0 bases respectively, with 10 bases between them. This CDR3 has 15 amino acids. Germline CDR1 reads SGDLS; CDR2 reads YYNGEE. Here the CDR3 reads CASSPGTPNTGELFF. CDR3 DNA: TGTGCCAGCAGCCCGGGGACACCGAACACCGGGGAGCTGTTTTTT.

The CDR3 DNA reads TGTGCCAGCAGCGTAGGAGGGACTAGCGGGACGGAGACCCAGTACTTC. This sequence encodes CASSVGGTSGTETQYF. The chain is built from TRBV9 and TRBJ2-5; 13 positions match TRBD2. Germline loops: CDR1 SGDLS, CDR2 YYNGEE. The CDR3 is made up of 16 amino acids. With V trimmed by 0 bases and J by 5 bases, 4 bases remained unmatched.

This chain joins TRBV5-5 and TRBJ2-1, with 13 nucleotides matching TRBD2. Trimming cost V 4 bases and J 10 bases; bases outside gene matches: 5. This CDR3 has 14 amino acids. Germline CDR1 SGHKS, CDR2 YYEKEE (reference sequence). CDR3 sequence reads: CASSPGLAGREQFF. CDR3 DNA: TGTGCCAGCAGCCCGGGACTAGCGGGGAGGGAGCAGTTCTTC. Based on the CDR3 plus reference TRBV5-5 and TRBJ2-1, the full variable domain is DAGVTQSPTHLIKTRGQQVTLRCSPISGHKSVSWYQQVLGQGPQFIFQYYEKEERGRGNFPDRFSARQFPNYSSELNVNALLLGDSALYLCASSPGLAGREQFFGPGTRLTVL.

The chain's CDR3 is CASSELGTGVETQYF. The DNA of the CDR3 is TGTGCCAGCAGTGAATTAGGGACAGGGGTAGAGACCCAGTACTTC. The V gene is TRBV2, the J gene TRBJ2-5; 10 bases map to TRBD1. The trim removed 2 bases at V and 4 bases at J, leaving 4 bases unmatched. CDR3 length: 15 amino acids. Germline V CDR1 and CDR2: SNHLY, FYNNEI.

The V call is TRBV5-1, the J call TRBJ2-7; TRBD1 matches 8 bases. V was pared by 3 bases and J by 2 bases, with 4 bases of the junction left unmatched. Germline CDR1 is SGHRS and CDR2 is YFSETQ. This CDR3 region has 14 residues. DNA of the CDR3: TGCGCCAGCAGCTCAGGGGGCGCCGCCTACGAGCAGTACTTC. It yields the protein CASSSGGAAYEQYF.

The chain carries TRBV6-1 and TRBJ2-7; 8 nucleotides line up with TRBD2. This CDR3 region has 15 residues. V shed 6 bases, J shed 4 bases, and the junction held 11 bases outside the gene matches. CDR1 is MNHNS and CDR2 is SASEGT in the germline V gene. The chain's CDR3 is CASRGSGRNPYEQYF. The DNA of the CDR3 is TGTGCCAGCAGGGGGAGCGGGAGAAATCCTTACGAGCAGTACTTC.

CDR3 in amino acids: CASSTTGGGREKLFF. CDR3 nucleotide sequence: TGTGCCAGCAGTACGACAGGGGGCGGACGTGAAAAACTGTTTTTT. V and J are TRBV6-5 and TRBJ1-4; 10 bases line up with TRBD1. In germline, CDR1 is MNHEY, CDR2 SVGAGI. The trim removed 5 bases at V and 7 bases at J, leaving 7 bases unmatched. The CDR3 is made up of 15 amino acids.

The CDR3 bases are TGTGCCAGCTCACCGGACTCAGGCACAGATACGCAGTATTTT. Translation gives CASSPDSGTDTQYF. The chain combines TRBV18 with TRBJ2-3; a weak D match, TRBD2 (5 bases). Looked up from germline, CDR1 is KGHSH and CDR2 is LQKENI. The germline V and J ends were trimmed by 3 bases and 1 base, with 8 bases remaining between them. The CDR3 length is 14 residues. The full variable domain, with the rest looked up from reference TRBV18 and TRBJ2-3, is NAGVMQNPRHLVRRRGQEARLRCSPMKGHSHVYWYRQLPEEGLKFMVYLQKENIIDESGMPKERFSAEFPKEGPSILRIQQVVRGDSAAYFCASSPDSGTDTQYFGPGTRLTVL.

This clone was seen only a few times. V and J are TRBV11-3 and TRBJ2-7; maybe TRBD2 (5 bases). There are 15 residues in the CDR3. Looked up from germline, CDR1 is SGHNT and CDR2 is YENEEA. V was shortened by 1 base and J by 2 bases, with 12 bases between the two germline ends. The CDR3 nucleotides read TGTGCCAGCAGCTTAGGAGCGGTCGCTACCTACGAGCAGTACTTC. Its protein product is CASSLGAVATYEQYF.

The J gene is TRBJ1-2, the V gene TRBV5-1, with 12 bases that match TRBD1. Germline V gene lookup returns CDR1 SGHRS and CDR2 YFSETQ. Losses at the gene ends were 3 bases for V and 3 bases for J; bases not matched to a gene: 9. CDR3 length equals 17 residues. Here the CDR3 reads CASSSARDRGQDYGYTF. The CDR3 DNA follows: TGCGCCAGCAGCTCCGCCCGGGACAGGGGGCAGGACTATGGCTACACCTTC.

The CDR3 DNA is TGCGCCAGCAGAGGGGTGAACACTGAAGCTTTCTTT. Its protein is CASRGVNTEAFF. This chain links TRBV4-1 with TRBJ1-1; D possibly corresponds to TRBD1 (5 bases). Looked up from germline, CDR1 is MGHRA and CDR2 is YSYEKL. V lost 6 bases and J lost 0, with 5 bases in between. The CDR3 is made up of 12 amino acids.

V and J are TRBV6-6 and TRBJ1-1, with TRBD1 identical over 7 bases. V gave up 7 bases and J gave up 0 bases; unmatched junction bases: 11. Germline V CDR1 and CDR2: MNHNY, SVGAGI (reference sequence). CDR3 length equals 16 residues. CDR3 in amino acids: CASINPRQGVNTEAFF. CDR3 coding DNA: TGTGCCAGCATCAACCCACGTCAGGGGGTGAACACTGAAGCTTTCTTT.

CDR3 sequence: CASSFPLGPDTQYF. The DNA for the CDR3 is TGTGCCAGCAGCTTCCCCCTGGGCCCAGATACGCAGTATTTT. The gene calls are TRBV5-4 and TRBJ2-3; D remains unclear. Germline lookup yields CDR1 SGHNT and CDR2 YYREEE (reference sequence). V was shortened by 2 bases and J by 4 bases, with 11 bases between the two germline ends. This CDR3 region has 14 residues.

The chain combines TRBV19 with TRBJ2-7, with D unclear. V was shortened by 0 bases and J by 3 bases, with 3 bases between the two germline ends. This CDR3 comprises 12 residues. The germline gives CDR1 LNHDA, CDR2 SQIVND (reference sequence). CDR3 protein: CASSIDVYEQYF. The CDR3 DNA is TGTGCCAGTAGTATAGACGTCTACGAGCAGTACTTC.

In regard to this clone: The sample contains more than one DNA sequence encoding this CDR3. The genes are TRBV27 and TRBJ2-1; the match to TRBD1 covers 8 bases. Germline V gene sequence: CDR1 MNHEY, CDR2 SMNVEV (reference sequence). V lost 7 bases and J lost 7; bases outside the gene matches: 12. The CDR3 totals 15 residues. The CDR3 region has the DNA TGTGCCAGCAAAACGTCCGGGACAGGAGGGAATGAGCAGTTCTTC. Its protein product is CASKTSGTGGNEQFF.

The chain employs TRBV4-1 and TRBJ1-4; 8 bases align to TRBD1. Losses at the gene ends were 6 bases for V and 8 bases for J; bases not matched to a gene: 11. Germline assignment: CDR1 MGHRA and CDR2 YSYEKL. This CDR3 has 15 residues. The CDR3, as DNA: TGCGCCAGCAGAAATTGGGGGACAGGTGGGGAAAAACTGTTTTTT. This encodes CASRNWGTGGEKLFF.

V gene TRBV5-1 combines with J gene TRBJ2-3; D gene unclear. The germline V and J ends were trimmed by 3 bases and 6 bases, with 14 bases remaining between them. This CDR3 spans 14 amino acids. Germline lookup yields CDR1 SGHRS and CDR2 YFSETQ. CDR3 nucleotides: TGCGCCAGCAGCTCCCTTCTAAACCGTGATACGCAGTATTTT. Its protein is CASSSLLNRDTQYF.